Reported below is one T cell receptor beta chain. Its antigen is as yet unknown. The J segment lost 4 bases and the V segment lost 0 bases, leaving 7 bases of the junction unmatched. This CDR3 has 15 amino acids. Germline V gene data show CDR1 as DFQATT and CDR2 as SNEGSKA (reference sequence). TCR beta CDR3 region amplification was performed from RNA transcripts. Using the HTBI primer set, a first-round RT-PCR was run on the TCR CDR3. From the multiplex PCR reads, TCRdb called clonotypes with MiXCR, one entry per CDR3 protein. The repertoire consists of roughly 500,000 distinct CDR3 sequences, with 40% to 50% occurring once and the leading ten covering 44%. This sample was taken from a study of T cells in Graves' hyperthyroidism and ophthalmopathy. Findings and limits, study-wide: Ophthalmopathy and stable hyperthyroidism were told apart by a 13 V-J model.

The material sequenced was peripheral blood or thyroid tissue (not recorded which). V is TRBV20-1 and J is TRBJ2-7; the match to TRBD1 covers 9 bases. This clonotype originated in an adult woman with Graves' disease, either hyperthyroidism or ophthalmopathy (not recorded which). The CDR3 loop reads CSARDGTGFYYEQYF. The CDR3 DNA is TGCAGTGCTAGAGACGGGACAGGGTTTTATTACGAGCAGTACTTC.